Detailed here is one T cell receptor (beta chain). This sample was included in a study of blood T cell repertoires in COVID-19. The authors' processing: Quantification of nucleated cells was approximated via reference gene primer amplification. Using immunoSEQ multiplex PCR, the repertoire was profiled, and TCRdb retains in-frame clones only, with some absent. V, J and clone size are those of that table, while D and trimming were read from the DNA. The sample records hundreds of thousands of clones, about 89% being singletons. Input material: PBMCs or T cells enriched from blood (not recorded which). This sequence originates from a man in his 60s who had recovered from COVID-19.

In DNA form, the CDR3 reads TGTGCCAGCAGCTTAGTAGATTCGGTCTCCTACGAGCAGTACTTC. Encoded protein: CASSLVDSVSYEQYF. The J gene is TRBJ2-7, the V gene TRBV7-8; D remains unclear. Germline assignment: CDR1 SGHVS and CDR2 FQNEAQ. The CDR3 consists of 15 residues. V was clipped by 1 base and J by 0 bases, with 10 bases between them.